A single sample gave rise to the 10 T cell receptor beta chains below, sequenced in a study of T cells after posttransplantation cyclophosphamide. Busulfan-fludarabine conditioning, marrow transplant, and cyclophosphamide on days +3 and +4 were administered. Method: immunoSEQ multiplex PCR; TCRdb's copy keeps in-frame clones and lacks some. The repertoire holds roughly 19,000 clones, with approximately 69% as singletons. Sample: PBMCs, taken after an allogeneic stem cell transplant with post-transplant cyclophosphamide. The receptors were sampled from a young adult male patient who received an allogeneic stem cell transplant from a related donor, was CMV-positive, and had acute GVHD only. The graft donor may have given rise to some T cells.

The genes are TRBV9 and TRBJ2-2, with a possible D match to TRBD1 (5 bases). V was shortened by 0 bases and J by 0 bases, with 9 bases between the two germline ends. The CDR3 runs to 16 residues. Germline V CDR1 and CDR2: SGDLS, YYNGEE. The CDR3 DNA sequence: TGTGCCAGCAGCGTAGTGAAGGGGCCGAACACCGGGGAGCTGTTTTTT. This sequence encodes CASSVVKGPNTGELFF.

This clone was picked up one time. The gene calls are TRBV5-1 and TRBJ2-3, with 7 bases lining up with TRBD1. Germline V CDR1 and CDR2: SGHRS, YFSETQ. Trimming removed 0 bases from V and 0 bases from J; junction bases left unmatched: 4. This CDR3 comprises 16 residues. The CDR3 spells CASSLEGDSSTDTQYF. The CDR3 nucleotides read TGCGCCAGCAGCTTGGAAGGGGACAGTAGCACAGATACGCAGTATTTT.

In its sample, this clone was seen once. CDR3 loop: CASSLETQVNYGYTF. As DNA, the CDR3 is TGTGCCAGCAGCTTAGAGACACAAGTGAACTATGGCTACACCTTC. This chain uses TRBV11-2 with TRBJ1-2; D gene ambiguous. The germline V gene has CDR1 SGHAT and CDR2 FQNNGV. V gave up 0 bases and J gave up 2 bases, with 10 bases separating them. The CDR3 consists of 15 residues.

This chain's CDR3 is CASSQDVRADTQYF. As DNA, the CDR3 is TGCGCCAGCAGCCAAGATGTCCGCGCAGATACGCAGTATTTT. The genes are TRBV4-1 and TRBJ2-3; no clear D gene. CDR3 length: 14 amino acids. Per the germline V gene, CDR1 is MGHRA and CDR2 is YSYEKL. V was cut by 0 bases and J by 4 bases, with 8 bases left in between.

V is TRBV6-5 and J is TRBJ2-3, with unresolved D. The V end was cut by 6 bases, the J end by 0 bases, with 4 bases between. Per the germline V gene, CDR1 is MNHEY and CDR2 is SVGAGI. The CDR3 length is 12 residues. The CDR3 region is CASRASTDTQYF. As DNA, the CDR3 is TGTGCCAGCAGAGCGAGCACAGATACGCAGTATTTT.

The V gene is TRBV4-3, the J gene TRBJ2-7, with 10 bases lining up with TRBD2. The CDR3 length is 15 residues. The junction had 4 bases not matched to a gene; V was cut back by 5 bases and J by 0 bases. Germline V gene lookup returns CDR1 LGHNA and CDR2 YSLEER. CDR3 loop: CASSELAGSSYEQYF. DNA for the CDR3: TGCGCCAGCAGCGAACTAGCGGGGAGCTCCTACGAGCAGTACTTC.

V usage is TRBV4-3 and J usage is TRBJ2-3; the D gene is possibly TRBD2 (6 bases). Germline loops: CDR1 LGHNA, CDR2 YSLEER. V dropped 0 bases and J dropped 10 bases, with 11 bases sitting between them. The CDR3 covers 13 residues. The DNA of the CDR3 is TGCGCCAGCAGCCAAGATGGTTCGGGGGCGCAGTATTTT. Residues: CASSQDGSGAQYF.

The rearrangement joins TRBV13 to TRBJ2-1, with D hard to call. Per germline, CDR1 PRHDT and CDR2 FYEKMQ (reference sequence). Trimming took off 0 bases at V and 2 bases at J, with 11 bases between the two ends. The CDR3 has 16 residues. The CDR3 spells CASSLGIDVAYNEQFF. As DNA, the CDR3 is TGTGCCAGCAGCTTAGGAATCGATGTAGCCTACAATGAGCAGTTCTTC. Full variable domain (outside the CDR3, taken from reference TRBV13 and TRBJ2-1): AAGVIQSPRHLIKEKRETATLKCYPIPRHDTVYWYQQGPGQDPQFLISFYEKMQSDKGSIPDRFSAQQFSDYHSELNMSSLELGDSALYFCASSLGIDVAYNEQFFGPGTRLTVL.

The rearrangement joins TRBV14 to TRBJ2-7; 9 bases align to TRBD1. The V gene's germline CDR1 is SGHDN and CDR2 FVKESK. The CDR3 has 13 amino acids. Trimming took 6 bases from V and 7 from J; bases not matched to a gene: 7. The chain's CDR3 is CASSLGQGGEQYF. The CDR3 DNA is TGTGCCAGCAGTCTGGGACAGGGTGGAGAGCAGTACTTC.

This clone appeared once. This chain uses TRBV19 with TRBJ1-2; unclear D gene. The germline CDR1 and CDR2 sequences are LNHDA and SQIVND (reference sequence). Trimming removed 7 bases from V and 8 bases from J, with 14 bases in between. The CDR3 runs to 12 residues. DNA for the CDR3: TGTGCCAGTACTCCCGATTTCGGGGGCTACACCTTC. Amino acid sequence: CASTPDFGGYTF. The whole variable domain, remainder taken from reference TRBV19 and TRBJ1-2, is DGGITQSPKYLFRKEGQNVTLSCEQNLNHDAMYWYRQDPGQGLRLIYYSQIVNDFQKGDIAEGYSVSREKKESFPLTVTSAQKNPTAFYLCASTPDFGGYTFGSGTRLTVV.